The 28 T cell receptor beta chains in this list originate from one sample, sequenced in a study of PD-1 and CTLA-4 blockade in melanoma (dated by TCRdb to 2020 to 2023). Preparation of the library involved the immunoSEQ multiplex PCR assay. As stored in TCRdb, this immuneACCESS dataset retains in-frame rearrangements with V and J assigned. A fraction of the clones does not appear; measured against another copy, unresolved V genes explain less than half of the discrepancy, and the remainder lacks a known reason. This sample holds around 15,000 clones; about 70% were observed only once. Around 14% of the sample rests with the top ten. Sequencing used CD8+ T cells from peripheral blood, obtained from a patient given anti-PD-1 treatment. Every receptor here comes from a human donor with melanoma.

This clone was detected only a few times. The V and J genes are TRBV12-3 or TRBV12-4 and TRBJ1-6; the match to TRBD1 covers 7 bases. Trimming cost V 6 bases and J 8 bases; bases outside gene matches: 4. This CDR3 comprises 13 residues. CDR3 amino acids: CASSPTGYSPLHF. The CDR3 DNA reads TGTGCCAGCAGCCCGACAGGGTATTCACCCCTCCACTTT.

The gene calls are TRBV2 and TRBJ1-5; D ambiguous. V was shortened by 3 bases and J by 6 bases, with 15 bases between the two germline ends. The CDR3 is 15 residues long. Germline CDR1 SNHLY, CDR2 FYNNEI. CDR3 DNA: TGTGCCAGCAGTGAGGACTCCACCGGCGGTCAGCCCCAGCATTTT. This codes for CASSEDSTGGQPQHF.

The CDR3 coding sequence is TGCGCCAGCAGCCAAGGCGGTCGGCAGCAAGAGACCCAGTACTTC. This codes for CASSQGGRQQETQYF. The chain has TRBV4-1 and TRBJ2-5; D gene ambiguous. The CDR3 is made up of 15 amino acids. In germline, CDR1 is MGHRA, CDR2 YSYEKL. V was trimmed by 1 base and J by 2 bases, leaving 11 bases between them.

Concerning this clone itself: A junction end diverges from the germline sequence, so it may reflect a read error. The chain links TRBV29-1 to TRBJ1-1, with D unresolved. CDR3 size: 9 residues. Looked up from germline, CDR1 is SQVTM and CDR2 is ANQGSEA. The CDR3 coding sequence is TGCAGCGTTGGGAATTCGTGGGAGTTT. This translates into CSVGNSWEF.

The rearrangement uses TRBV7-8 and TRBJ2-5, with 12 bases aligning to TRBD2. The CDR3 has 14 residues. J lost 5 bases, V lost 8 bases, and 6 bases had no gene match. Germline V lookup: CDR1 SGHVS, CDR2 FQNEAQ. CDR3: CASDVLAGGETQYF. Written as DNA, the CDR3 is TGTGCCAGCGACGTCCTAGCGGGAGGGGAGACCCAGTACTTC. Full variable domain (missing parts from reference TRBV7-8 and TRBJ2-5): GAGVSQSPRYKVAKRGQDVALRCDPISGHVSLFWYQQALGQGPEFLTYFQNEAQLDKSGLPSDRFFAERPEGSVSTLKIQRTQQEDSAVYLCASDVLAGGETQYFGPGTRLLVL.

The chain carries TRBV29-1 and TRBJ2-7; no clear D. Germline-derived CDR1 and CDR2 are SQVTM and ANQGSEA. Trimming took off 6 bases at V and 3 bases at J, with 9 bases between the two ends. The CDR3 consists of 11 residues. CDR3 DNA: TGCAGCGTCCAAGCAGGCTACGAGCAGTACTTC. It encodes CSVQAGYEQYF.

The V call is TRBV6-5, the J call TRBJ2-7, with a possible D match to TRBD1 (5 bases). The germline CDR1 and CDR2 sequences are MNHEY and SVGAGI. There are 14 residues in the CDR3. V was pared by 0 bases and J by 0 bases, with 6 bases between. The chain's CDR3 is CASSYSDSSYEQYF. The CDR3 nucleotides read TGTGCCAGCAGTTACTCAGACAGCTCCTACGAGCAGTACTTC.

The chain recombines TRBV15 with TRBJ1-1; a possible D gene is TRBD1 (5 bases). CDR1 and CDR2 (germline): LNHNV, YYDKDF (reference sequence). The V end lost 5 bases, the J end lost 8 bases, and 18 bases lay between the germline ends. The CDR3 runs to 14 residues. Here the CDR3 reads CATSHSLQGREAFF. DNA of the CDR3: TGTGCCACCAGCCATTCGCTCCAGGGAAGGGAAGCTTTCTTT. Full variable domain (outside the CDR3, taken from reference TRBV15 and TRBJ1-1): DAMVIQNPRYQVTQFGKPVTLSCSQTLNHNVMYWYQQKSSQAPKLLFHYYDKDFNNEADTPDNFQSRRPNTSFCFLDIRSPGLGDTAMYLCATSHSLQGREAFFGQGTRLTVV.

The chain carries TRBV5-1 and TRBJ1-2; maybe TRBD1 (6 bases). V lost 0 bases to trimming and J lost 4 bases, with 13 bases between them. CDR1 is SGHRS and CDR2 is YFSETQ in the germline V gene. This CDR3 has 15 amino acids. CDR3: CASSLASGHSYGYTF. In DNA, the CDR3 is TGCGCCAGCAGCTTGGCCTCGGGACACTCCTATGGCTACACCTTC. The variable domain in full, completed from reference TRBV5-1 and TRBJ1-2, reads KAGVTQTPRYLIKTRGQQVTLSCSPISGHRSVSWYQQTPGQGLQFLFEYFSETQRNKGNFPGRFSGRQFSNSRSEMNVSTLELGDSALYLCASSLASGHSYGYTFGSGTRLTVV.

The rearrangement uses TRBV6-4 and TRBJ1-2; 8 positions match TRBD1. Trimming took 7 bases from V and 4 from J; bases not matched to a gene: 14. CDR3 length: 16 amino acids. Germline CDR1 and CDR2: MRHNA and SNTAGT. The CDR3 bases are TGTGCCAGCATAGCTAACCCGACAGGGGCAGGCTATGGCTACACCTTC. Translation gives CASIANPTGAGYGYTF.

The V call is TRBV4-1, the J call TRBJ1-2; 8 positions match TRBD1. The CDR3 spans 13 residues. Trimming at V came to 5 bases and at J to 6 bases, leaving 5 bases not matched to a gene. The germline V gene has CDR1 MGHRA and CDR2 YSYEKL. CDR3 amino acids: CASSGQGSNGYTF. The CDR3 DNA is TGCGCCAGCAGCGGACAGGGTTCCAATGGCTACACCTTC.

The chain is built from TRBV6-1 and TRBJ2-4; D gene unclear. V dropped 4 bases and J dropped 0 bases, with 13 bases sitting between them. The germline V gene encodes CDR1 MNHNS and CDR2 SASEGT. The CDR3 consists of 16 residues. The CDR3 nucleotides read TGTGCCAGCAGTGCGCAGAATCTACGAGCCAAAAACATTCAGTACTTC. Translated, it gives CASSAQNLRAKNIQYF.

V gene TRBV7-9 combines with J gene TRBJ2-7; TRBD1 matches at 10 bases. Per the germline V gene, CDR1 is SEHNR and CDR2 is FQNEAQ (reference sequence). The V gene end was trimmed by 5 bases and the J gene end by 4 bases; junction bases not matched to a gene: 8. The CDR3 length is 15 residues. The CDR3 region has the DNA TGTGCCAGCAGCGAGGGGACAGGGGTTGGTTACGAGCAGTACTTC. This sequence encodes CASSEGTGVGYEQYF.

The chain employs TRBV11-3 and TRBJ2-7; no definite D call. The ends were cut back, 1 base at V and 7 bases at J, with 8 bases in the middle. The germline V gene has CDR1 SGHNT and CDR2 YENEEA. The CDR3 has 12 residues. Written as DNA, the CDR3 is TGTGCCAGCAGCTTAGCTGGCAGAGAGCAGTACTTC. Its translation: CASSLAGREQYF. Variable domain in full (rest from reference TRBV11-3 and TRBJ2-7): EAGVVQSPRYKIIEKKQPVAFWCNPISGHNTLYWYLQNLGQGPELLIRYENEEAVDDSQLPKDRFSAERLKGVDSTLKIQPAELGDSAVYLCASSLAGREQYFGPGTRLTVT.

The genes are TRBV24-1 and TRBJ2-2, with D possibly matching TRBD1 (6 bases). Germline-derived CDR1 and CDR2 are KGHDR and SFDVKD. With 3 bases removed from V and 6 bases from J, the gap between germline ends came to 7 bases. The CDR3 sequence is 13 residues long. The CDR3 region is CATSDQGSGELFF. The CDR3 DNA sequence: TGTGCCACCAGTGATCAGGGGTCCGGGGAGCTGTTTTTT.

This clone has just a few counts. This chain links TRBV12-3 or TRBV12-4 with TRBJ2-1; tentatively, D is TRBD1 (5 bases). V lost 5 bases and J lost 6, with 11 bases in between. The CDR3 sequence is 13 residues long. In DNA form, the CDR3 reads TGTGCCAGCAGTGTGGGGCTCCTCAATGAGCAGTTCTTC. It encodes CASSVGLLNEQFF.

This clone turned up a few times. The J gene is TRBJ2-7, the V gene TRBV2, with 10 bases matching TRBD2. V lost 10 bases to trimming and J lost 4 bases; unmatched junction nucleotides: 10. The V gene's germline CDR1 is SNHLY and CDR2 FYNNEI. The CDR3 has 14 amino acids. The CDR3 region is CATAAGTSVYEQYF. CDR3 in DNA: TGTGCCACCGCGGCCGGGACTAGCGTTTACGAGCAGTACTTC.

By share, this clone counts as medium-sized. This chain connects TRBV9 to TRBJ2-5; D is uncertain. With 0 bases removed from V and 2 bases from J, the gap between germline ends came to 11 bases. This CDR3 is 15 amino acids long. Germline CDR1 reads SGDLS; CDR2 reads YYNGEE. CDR3 sequence: CASSVESAAQETQYF. CDR3 DNA: TGTGCCAGCAGCGTAGAATCGGCAGCTCAAGAGACCCAGTACTTC.

This rearrangement joins TRBV12-3 or TRBV12-4 to TRBJ1-3; no definite D call. The CDR3 consists of 11 residues. Trimming shortened V by 10 bases and J by 7 bases, and 11 bases separated the two germline ends. Here the CDR3 DNA reads TGTGCCACCGGAGTGGGGAACACCATATATTTT. It codes for CATGVGNTIYF.

This chain joins TRBV12-3 or TRBV12-4 and TRBJ1-1; D not resolved. The CDR3 is made up of 12 amino acids. V was clipped by 5 bases and J by 1 base, with 5 bases between them. The CDR3 sequence: CASSITNTEAFF. In nucleotides, the CDR3 is TGTGCCAGCAGTATCACGAACACTGAAGCTTTCTTT.

This clone is a singleton in its sample. The gene calls are TRBV4-1 and TRBJ2-7; weak D call: TRBD2 (5 bases). With 3 bases removed from V and 0 bases from J, the gap between germline ends came to 9 bases. The CDR3 is made up of 14 amino acids. CDR1 and CDR2 (germline): MGHRA, YSYEKL. The CDR3 nucleotides are TGCGCCAGCAGCCAGGCCGACTACTCCTACGAGCAGTACTTC. Amino acid sequence: CASSQADYSYEQYF.

In nucleotides, the CDR3 is TGTGCCAGCAGCTTATTTGGCCTAGCGGGTGGCAGCTCCTACGAGCAGTACTTC. It codes for CASSLFGLAGGSSYEQYF. This chain joins TRBV7-9 and TRBJ2-7; the match to TRBD2 covers 8 bases. V gave up 2 bases and J gave up 0 bases; unmatched junction bases: 12. Germline V gene data show CDR1 as SEHNR and CDR2 as FQNEAQ (reference sequence). CDR3 length: 18 residues.

The chain recombines TRBV27 with TRBJ1-2; 7 bases are a match to TRBD1. CDR3 length: 12 residues. Germline lookup yields CDR1 MNHEY and CDR2 SMNVEV (reference sequence). V gave up 5 bases and J gave up 6 bases; unmatched junction bases: 3. The CDR3 sequence: CASSPTGDGYTF. The CDR3 DNA is TGTGCCAGCAGTCCCACAGGGGATGGCTACACCTTC.

The rearrangement links TRBV6-5 to TRBJ1-5, with a weak D call TRBD1 (6 bases). CDR3 length: 13 amino acids. V was clipped by 5 bases and J by 8 bases, with 13 bases between them. Germline-derived CDR1 and CDR2 are MNHEY and SVGAGI. CDR3 in DNA: TGTGCCAGCAGTCCCAAGGGGGGCGAGCCCCAGCATTTT. Its protein product is CASSPKGGEPQHF.

The rearrangement links TRBV6-1 to TRBJ2-1, with 10 bases aligning to TRBD2. There are 15 residues in the CDR3. V gave up 5 bases and J gave up 3 bases; unmatched junction bases: 4. Germline CDR1 reads MNHNS; CDR2 reads SASEGT. CDR3 nucleotides: TGTGCCAGCAGTCCCTCTAGCGGGGGCTACAATGAGCAGTTCTTC. Its translation: CASSPSSGGYNEQFF.

This clone appeared a few times. This rearrangement joins TRBV7-6 to TRBJ1-4, with D possibly TRBD1 on 5 matching bases. The CDR3 runs to 16 residues. The germline V and J ends were trimmed by 5 bases and 0 bases, with 13 bases remaining between them. CDR1 and CDR2 from the germline V gene are SGHVS and FNYEAQ. The CDR3 protein is CASSLLAGATNEKLFF. Written as DNA, the CDR3 is TGTGCCAGCAGCCTCCTGGCGGGGGCAACTAATGAAAAACTGTTTTTT. The variable domain in full, with the rest retrieved from reference TRBV7-6 and TRBJ1-4, is GAGVSQSPRYKVTKRGQDVALRCDPISGHVSLYWYRQALGQGPEFLTYFNYEAQQDKSGLPNDRFSAERPEGSISTLTIQRTEQRDSAMYRCASSLLAGATNEKLFFGSGTQLSVL.

The V gene is TRBV27, the J gene TRBJ1-3; no firm D call. CDR1 and CDR2 from the germline V gene are MNHEY and SMNVEV (reference sequence). The CDR3 runs to 11 residues. V was shortened by 8 bases and J by 4 bases, with 6 bases between the two germline ends. CDR3 DNA: TGTGCCAGCGGGGTGGGAAACACCATATATTTT. Translation: CASGVGNTIYF.

The rearrangement joins TRBV12-3 or TRBV12-4 to TRBJ2-1; possibly TRBD1 or TRBD2 for D (6 bases each). Trimming removed 5 bases at V and 15 bases at J, with 17 bases between. The CDR3 contains 12 residues. The CDR3: CASSTPGRGLFF. The DNA of the CDR3 is TGTGCCAGCAGTACCCCGGGCAGGGGACTGTTCTTC.